One and the same sample provided the 22 T cell receptor beta chains below, sequenced in a study of radiation and T cells in renal cell carcinoma. Regarding time point: blood 4 weeks post-SBRT, at nephrectomy. The sample's treatment: 15 Gy SBRT to primary tumor, nephrectomy 4 weeks later. Using immunoSEQ multiplex PCR, the repertoire was profiled, and TCRdb retains in-frame clones only, with some absent. In the table there are about 170,000 clones, about 88% of which are singletons. Source: blood, taken from a patient whose treatment included radiotherapy and nephrectomy. These receptors all stem from a woman between 50 and 59 years old with renal cell carcinoma.

The rearrangement links TRBV6-1 to TRBJ1-2; 8 bases are a match to TRBD1. The V and J ends lost 1 base and 8 bases, in that order; junction bases with no gene match: 6. The germline V gene encodes CDR1 MNHNS and CDR2 SASEGT. There are 14 residues in the CDR3. CDR3 bases: TGTGCCAGCAGTGAAGGGACAGGGCCTCTGGGCTACACCTTC. It encodes CASSEGTGPLGYTF.

This clone was observed once. CDR3 nucleotides: TGTGCCAGCAGCTCGCATGGACTAGGGACATCTATGGAGCAGTACTTC. Protein product: CASSSHGLGTSMEQYF. This chain uses TRBV7-2 with TRBJ2-7, with D tentatively TRBD2 (7 bases). Trimming removed 4 bases from V and 7 bases from J, with 23 bases in between. The CDR3 contains 16 residues. CDR1 and CDR2 (germline): SGHTA, FQGNSA.

This sequence joins TRBV19 and TRBJ1-1, with 9 bases fitting TRBD1. The junction had 3 bases not matched to a gene; V was cut back by 3 bases and J by 4 bases. Germline loops: CDR1 LNHDA, CDR2 SQIVND (reference sequence). This CDR3 region has 14 residues. CDR3 DNA sequence: TGTGCCAGTAGTATGGGACAGGGAATCACTGAAGCTTTCTTT. Residues: CASSMGQGITEAFF.

This clone was observed once. The genes are TRBV9 and TRBJ2-3; 9 positions agree with TRBD1. The CDR3 is made up of 16 amino acids. The J segment lost 1 base and the V segment lost 4 bases, leaving 7 bases of the junction unmatched. Germline values: CDR1 SGDLS, CDR2 YYNGEE. CDR3 nucleotides: TGTGCCAGCAGCACCTTGACAGGGGGGGGCACAGATACGCAGTATTTT. The encoded protein is CASSTLTGGGTDTQYF.

The chain employs TRBV5-4 and TRBJ1-4; D gene unclear. With 4 bases removed from V and 8 bases from J, the gap between germline ends came to 12 bases. The CDR3 totals 13 residues. The germline V gene encodes CDR1 SGHNT and CDR2 YYREEE (reference sequence). The CDR3 sequence: CASSVTLGEKLFF. In nucleotides, the CDR3 is TGTGCCAGCAGCGTGACCCTCGGGGAAAAACTGTTTTTT.

CDR3 nucleotides: TGTGCCAGCAGCCTATCCCAGGAGCCAGGGACCCAGTACTTC. It codes for CASSLSQEPGTQYF. This rearrangement joins TRBV9 to TRBJ2-5, with D hard to call. Trimming took off 4 bases at V and 7 bases at J, with 17 bases between the two ends. In germline, CDR1 is SGDLS, CDR2 YYNGEE. There are 14 residues in the CDR3.

Here the CDR3 DNA reads TGTGCCAGCAGCCCGACCTTGGACAGGACCAGCTACGAGCAGTACTTC. This gives the protein CASSPTLDRTSYEQYF. V and J are TRBV7-2 and TRBJ2-7, with 7 positions matching TRBD1. Trimming cost V 5 bases and J 3 bases; bases outside gene matches: 13. The CDR3 consists of 16 residues. Germline CDR1 reads SGHTA; CDR2 reads FQGNSA.

This clone was seen a few times. The V call is TRBV9, the J call TRBJ1-5; D remains ambiguous. The V end lost 0 bases, the J end lost 6 bases, and 10 bases lay between the germline ends. The germline V gene has CDR1 SGDLS and CDR2 YYNGEE. The length of the CDR3 is 14 residues. The CDR3 DNA reads TGTGCCAGCAGCGTAGGGGGTTGGGGTCAGCCCCAGCATTTT. It codes for CASSVGGWGQPQHF.

The V gene is TRBV7-9, the J gene TRBJ2-1; D unresolved. The CDR3 loop spans 14 amino acids. V dropped 2 bases and J dropped 6 bases, with 11 bases sitting between them. Germline lookup yields CDR1 SEHNR and CDR2 FQNEAQ (reference sequence). The CDR3 sequence: CASSLTASFNEQFF. CDR3 bases: TGTGCCAGCAGCTTAACGGCCTCATTCAATGAGCAGTTCTTC. Using reference TRBV7-9 and TRBJ2-1 for the parts outside the CDR3, the full variable domain is DTGVSQNPRHKITKRGQNVTFRCDPISEHNRLYWYRQTLGQGPEFLTYFQNEAQLEKSRLLSDRFSAERPKGSFSTLEIQRTEQGDSAMYLCASSLTASFNEQFFGPGTRLTVL.

A remark on this clone: The sample holds other DNA sequences that translate to the same CDR3. The gene calls are TRBV5-1 and TRBJ2-7; D unresolved. Between the trimmed V and J ends, which lost 4 bases and 1 base, there was a span of 12 bases. In germline, CDR1 is SGHRS, CDR2 YFSETQ. The CDR3 is 14 residues long. The chain's CDR3 is CASSLGRSSYEQYF. In DNA form, the CDR3 reads TGCGCCAGCAGCCTAGGACGGAGTTCCTACGAGCAGTACTTC.

This clone has at least ten counts. Other DNA sequences in the sample encode the same CDR3. The chain carries TRBV7-9 and TRBJ1-5, with D maybe TRBD1 (5 bases). V lost 1 base to trimming and J lost 0 bases, with 7 bases between them. The germline V gene has CDR1 SEHNR and CDR2 FQNEAQ (reference sequence). The CDR3 is 15 amino acids. The CDR3 loop reads CASSLGGYSNQPQHF. CDR3 DNA sequence: TGTGCCAGCAGCTTAGGGGGGTATAGCAATCAGCCCCAGCATTTT.

The chain joins TRBV25-1 to TRBJ2-7, with D possibly TRBD1 on 6 matching bases. V lost 6 bases, J lost 3 bases, and 21 bases lay in between. Germline values: CDR1 MGHDK, CDR2 SYGVNS. This CDR3 contains 16 residues. This CDR3 is CASRGDTGLKIYEQYF. The CDR3 DNA sequence: TGTGCCAGCAGAGGCGATACAGGGCTGAAGATCTACGAGCAGTACTTC.

V and J are TRBV6-5 and TRBJ1-5; D remains unclear. The germline gives CDR1 MNHEY, CDR2 SVGAGI. The CDR3 sequence is 14 residues long. V shed 2 bases and J shed 3 bases, with 8 bases lying between them. CDR3 sequence (DNA): TGTGCCAGCAGTTACGCCCAGGTCAATCAGCCCCAGCATTTT. This translates into CASSYAQVNQPQHF.

The J gene is TRBJ1-3, the V gene TRBV23-1, with 9 bases identical to TRBD1. TRBV23-1 is given ORF status, its function remaining uncertain. This CDR3 is 15 amino acids long. The V and J ends lost 5 bases and 1 base, in that order; junction bases with no gene match: 3. The CDR3 DNA follows: TGCGCCAGCAGTTTGACAGGGGGATCTGGAAACACCATATATTTT. Translated: CASSLTGGSGNTIYF.

The rearrangement joins TRBV6-1 to TRBJ1-2; D gene ambiguous. Germline CDR1 MNHNS, CDR2 SASEGT. The CDR3 contains 15 residues. Trimming left V 6 bases short and J 5 bases short, with 19 bases between. CDR3 coding DNA: TGTGCCAGCAGGATGGGCATCGGGATTGGGTATGGCTACACCTTC. Translation: CASRMGIGIGYGYTF.

The chain has TRBV28 and TRBJ2-2; D unresolved. This CDR3 contains 13 residues. V lost 3 bases and J lost 4, with 6 bases in between. Germline loops: CDR1 MDHEN, CDR2 SYDVKM. This CDR3 reads CASSLPATGELFF. The CDR3 DNA reads as TGTGCCAGCAGTTTGCCCGCCACCGGGGAGCTGTTTTTT.

The V call is TRBV5-4, the J call TRBJ2-7; 8 nucleotides match TRBD1. In germline, CDR1 is SGHNT, CDR2 YYREEE (reference sequence). The junction had 1 base not matched to a gene; V was cut back by 1 base and J by 4 bases. This CDR3 is 13 amino acids long. CDR3 DNA: TGTGCCAGCAGCTTGAGACAGGGGTACGAGCAGTACTTC. Translated, it gives CASSLRQGYEQYF.

The rearrangement joins TRBV6-5 to TRBJ1-6; the D gene is possibly TRBD1 (6 bases). V was pared by 0 bases and J by 9 bases, with 15 bases between. CDR3 size: 16 residues. Germline assignment: CDR1 MNHEY and CDR2 SVGAGI. The DNA for the CDR3 is TGTGCCAGCAGTTACTCAGGGGGATTTGTCATTTCACCCCTCCACTTT. This gives the protein CASSYSGGFVISPLHF.

The chain employs TRBV5-4 and TRBJ1-2; D unclear. Trimming removed 4 bases at V and 7 bases at J, with 14 bases between. Germline V lookup: CDR1 SGHNT, CDR2 YYREEE (reference sequence). The CDR3 totals 13 residues. The CDR3 is CASSASGRGGYTF. CDR3 bases: TGTGCCAGCAGCGCTAGTGGGAGAGGTGGCTACACCTTC.

The chain employs TRBV19 and TRBJ1-4; D perhaps matches TRBD1 (6 bases). The length of the CDR3 is 15 residues. The V end was cut by 7 bases, the J end by 5 bases, with 17 bases between. Germline-derived CDR1 and CDR2 are LNHDA and SQIVND (reference sequence). CDR3 region: CASTKLAGANEKLFF. In DNA, the CDR3 is TGTGCCAGTACTAAACTAGCAGGGGCGAATGAAAAACTGTTTTTT.

V is TRBV4-1 and J is TRBJ2-7; 10 bases are a match to TRBD1. Looked up from germline, CDR1 is MGHRA and CDR2 is YSYEKL. The CDR3 contains 19 residues. With V trimmed by 4 bases and J by 2 bases, 17 bases remained unmatched. The CDR3 loop is CASSRLPGQGVTSTYEQYF. The DNA of the CDR3 is TGCGCCAGCAGCCGTCTCCCTGGACAGGGGGTAACATCTACCTACGAGCAGTACTTC.

The genes are TRBV10-1 and TRBJ1-2; D is possibly TRBD1 (5 bases). This CDR3 has 15 residues. Germline V gene data show CDR1 as WNHNN and CDR2 as SYGVQD (reference sequence). Trimming stripped 6 bases from V and 1 base from J, with 15 bases between. The CDR3 DNA sequence: TGCGCCAGCAGAGGGAGGGCAGGGCTTAACTATGGCTACACCTTC. Its protein is CASRGRAGLNYGYTF.